The 27 T cell receptor beta chains presented below share a single source sample, sequenced in a study of T cell changes during pregnancy in multiple sclerosis. The table came from immunoSEQ multiplex PCR; TCRdb's copy has only in-frame clones and leaves some out. The data show more than 70,000 clones, around 93% seen once. This material consisted of peripheral blood, taken in the second trimester of pregnancy. All receptors come from a female donor with multiple sclerosis, enrolled in a pregnancy study.

The CDR3 loop reads CASTPGGDGPDLNTIYF. The CDR3 DNA sequence: TGCGCCAGCACCCCCGGGGGAGACGGTCCCGACTTAAACACCATATATTTT. The chain links TRBV23-1 to TRBJ1-3, with D perhaps TRBD1 (5 bases). TRBV23-1 is given ORF status, its function remaining uncertain. Trimming removed 7 bases at V and 6 bases at J, with 25 bases between. This CDR3 contains 17 residues.

The chain employs TRBV5-4 and TRBJ2-3; the D gene is possibly TRBD1 (5 bases). V lost 3 bases to trimming and J lost 9 bases, with 14 bases between them. CDR3 size: 13 residues. Germline V gives CDR1 SGHNT, CDR2 YYREEE (reference sequence). CDR3 sequence: CASSSPPGLTQYF. The CDR3 DNA reads as TGTGCCAGCAGCTCACCCCCAGGGCTAACGCAGTATTTT. Variable domain in full (rest from reference TRBV5-4 and TRBJ2-3): ETGVTQSPTHLIKTRGQQVTLRCSSQSGHNTVSWYQQALGQGPQFIFQYYREEENGRGNFPPRFSGLQFPNYSSELNVNALELDDSALYLCASSSPPGLTQYFGPGTRLTVL.

This chain connects TRBV6-5 to TRBJ2-5; D remains ambiguous. In germline, CDR1 is MNHEY, CDR2 SVGAGI. The V end was cut by 4 bases, the J end by 0 bases, with 3 bases between. The CDR3 is made up of 12 amino acids. The CDR3, as DNA: TGTGCCAGCAGTTCCAACCAAGAGACCCAGTACTTC. Its protein product is CASSSNQETQYF.

Only one count was recorded for this clone. The chain is built from TRBV7-9 and TRBJ1-4, with D possibly being TRBD1 (5 bases). V lost 3 bases and J 4 bases, leaving 12 bases between the germline ends. The germline CDR1 and CDR2 sequences are SEHNR and FQNEAQ (reference sequence). The CDR3 sequence is 15 residues long. The CDR3 sequence is CASSFAQAVNEKLFF. CDR3 in DNA: TGTGCCAGCAGCTTCGCACAGGCCGTTAATGAAAAACTGTTTTTT.

V gene TRBV13 combines with J gene TRBJ1-6, with D hard to call. The CDR3 is 13 residues long. The germline V gene has CDR1 PRHDT and CDR2 FYEKMQ (reference sequence). V lost 5 bases to trimming and J lost 11 bases, with 13 bases between them. The CDR3 is CASSPLGVPPLHF. DNA of the CDR3: TGTGCCAGCAGCCCCCTCGGGGTGCCACCCCTCCACTTT.

This clone was seen once. This rearrangement joins TRBV5-1 to TRBJ2-7, with D possibly being TRBD2 (5 bases). The CDR3 is made up of 17 amino acids. Germline loops: CDR1 SGHRS, CDR2 YFSETQ. Between the trimmed V and J ends, which lost 0 bases and 3 bases, there was a span of 19 bases. CDR3 nucleotide sequence: TGCGCCAGCAGCTTGGGCTCGGGATGGCAGGCCAGCTACGAGCAGTACTTC. Protein sequence: CASSLGSGWQASYEQYF.

The V and J genes are TRBV30 and TRBJ1-2, with 9 bases matching TRBD1. The CDR3 is 14 residues long. CDR1 and CDR2 (germline): GTSNPN, SVGIG (reference sequence). The J segment lost 4 bases and the V segment lost 2 bases, leaving 5 bases of the junction unmatched. CDR3 nucleotide sequence: TGTGCCTGGAGTCTTGGACAGGGGACCTATGGCTACACCTTC. Protein product: CAWSLGQGTYGYTF.

The rearrangement joins TRBV7-3 to TRBJ2-7; tentative D call: TRBD2 (6 bases). The CDR3 consists of 14 residues. Trimming took 2 bases from V and 2 from J, leaving 10 bases between them. CDR1 is SGHTA and CDR2 is FQGTGA in the germline V gene. CDR3 sequence reads: CASSLAGNPYEQYF. The CDR3 DNA follows: TGTGCCAGCAGCTTAGCGGGGAACCCCTACGAGCAGTACTTC. Looking up the rest from reference TRBV7-3 and TRBJ2-7 gives the full variable domain: GAGVSQTPSNKVTEKGKYVELRCDPISGHTALYWYRQSLGQGPEFLIYFQGTGAADDSGLPNDRFFAVRPEGSVSTLKIQRTERGDSAVYLCASSLAGNPYEQYFGPGTRLTVT.

This chain connects TRBV9 to TRBJ1-3, with D possibly being TRBD1 (5 bases). The CDR3 consists of 13 residues. Trimming left V 7 bases short and J 0 bases short, with 8 bases between. CDR1 and CDR2 (germline): SGDLS, YYNGEE. The CDR3 loop is CASRGFSGNTIYF. The CDR3, as DNA: TGTGCCAGCCGGGGGTTCTCTGGAAACACCATATATTTT.

This clone turned up a few times. The chain employs TRBV5-1 and TRBJ2-7; 8 bases align to TRBD1. V shed 4 bases, J shed 5 bases, and the junction held 14 bases outside the gene matches. The CDR3 has 16 amino acids. The germline gives CDR1 SGHRS, CDR2 YFSETQ. The CDR3 sequence: CASSQVQGAFGDEQYF. CDR3 sequence (DNA): TGCGCCAGCAGCCAGGTGCAGGGGGCCTTCGGGGACGAGCAGTACTTC.

CDR3 nucleotides: TGTGCCAGCAGTTATAGGGAGGGGCTAGCCAAAAACATTCAGTACTTC. As protein: CASSYREGLAKNIQYF. The chain uses TRBV7-8 and TRBJ2-4; 7 bases fit TRBD2. Trimming removed 6 bases from V and 0 bases from J; junction bases left unmatched: 8. Germline assignment: CDR1 SGHVS and CDR2 FQNEAQ. This CDR3 region has 16 residues.

The chain has TRBV4-1 and TRBJ2-2, with a weak D call TRBD2 (5 bases). Germline V CDR1 and CDR2: MGHRA, YSYEKL. The CDR3 sequence is 14 residues long. With 1 base removed from V and 5 bases from J, the gap between germline ends came to 8 bases. The CDR3 coding sequence is TGCGCCAGCAGCCAAGTAGGCGGGACCGGGGAGCTGTTTTTT. It specifies CASSQVGGTGELFF.

The V and J genes are TRBV6-6 and TRBJ1-2; the D gene is possibly TRBD1 (6 bases). Germline CDR1 is MNHNY and CDR2 is SVGAGI (reference sequence). The CDR3 consists of 13 residues. V gave up 6 bases and J gave up 3 bases, with 11 bases separating them. The CDR3 is CASSPTGDYGYTF. CDR3 sequence (DNA): TGTGCCAGCAGCCCGACAGGAGACTATGGCTACACCTTC.

This chain links TRBV5-1 with TRBJ1-2; 9 bases fit TRBD1. Trimming cost V 0 bases and J 5 bases; bases outside gene matches: 8. Germline V gene sequence: CDR1 SGHRS, CDR2 YFSETQ. The CDR3 consists of 16 residues. Here the CDR3 reads CASSLAPTGGIYGYTF. In DNA form, the CDR3 reads TGCGCCAGCAGCTTGGCCCCGACAGGGGGGATTTATGGCTACACCTTC.

The chain is built from TRBV2 and TRBJ2-3, with TRBD1 identical over 10 bases. Losses at the gene ends were 6 bases for V and 4 bases for J; bases not matched to a gene: 4. The CDR3 contains 14 residues. Germline CDR1 reads SNHLY; CDR2 reads FYNNEI. In DNA form, the CDR3 reads TGTGCCAGCAGGACAGGGGGCAGTGCAGATACGCAGTATTTT. It specifies CASRTGGSADTQYF.

The chain links TRBV7-2 to TRBJ2-1, with TRBD1 as a possible D gene (6 bases). Germline loops: CDR1 SGHTA, CDR2 FQGNSA. Trimming left V 0 bases short and J 3 bases short, with 9 bases between. There are 15 residues in the CDR3. In DNA form, the CDR3 reads TGTGCCAGCAGCTTAGCGGGACAACACTACAATGAGCAGTTCTTC. Translating gives CASSLAGQHYNEQFF.

The CDR3 reads CASSGGLAGFTDTQYF. Here the CDR3 DNA reads TGTGCCAGCAGTGGGGGCCTCGCGGGGTTCACAGATACGCAGTATTTT. The chain joins TRBV6-1 to TRBJ2-3; TRBD2 might be the D (6 bases). The V end lost 4 bases, the J end lost 2 bases, and 16 bases lay between the germline ends. CDR3 size: 16 residues. Germline lookup yields CDR1 MNHNS and CDR2 SASEGT.

The chain employs TRBV6-5 and TRBJ1-2; a possible D gene is TRBD1 (6 bases). Germline V gives CDR1 MNHEY, CDR2 SVGAGI. The V and J ends lost 7 bases and 14 bases respectively, with 26 bases between them. CDR3 length: 14 residues. This CDR3 is CASKPDRAVLKGTF. The DNA of the CDR3 is TGTGCCAGCAAGCCGGACAGAGCTGTGTTAAAAGGGACCTTC.

V gene TRBV2 combines with J gene TRBJ2-2; TRBD1 might be the D (6 bases). The V end was cut by 6 bases, the J end by 6 bases, with 14 bases between. Germline V gene lookup returns CDR1 SNHLY and CDR2 FYNNEI. The CDR3 length is 14 residues. The CDR3 nucleotides read TGTGCCAGCAGGCTTGACAGGAGTCCCGGGGAGCTGTTTTTT. As protein: CASRLDRSPGELFF. Combining the CDR3 with reference TRBV2 and TRBJ2-2 gives the whole variable domain EPEVTQTPSHQVTQMGQEVILRCVPISNHLYFYWYRQILGQKVEFLVSFYNNEISEKSEIFDDQFSVERPDGSNFTLKIRSTKLEDSAMYFCASRLDRSPGELFFGEGSRLTVL.

V usage is TRBV6-5 and J usage is TRBJ1-6; no clear D gene. Germline V gives CDR1 MNHEY, CDR2 SVGAGI. V shed 6 bases and J shed 9 bases, with 15 bases lying between them. CDR3 length equals 14 residues. The CDR3: CASRGEGGGSPLHF. The CDR3 nucleotides are TGTGCCAGCAGGGGCGAGGGTGGTGGTTCACCCCTCCACTTT.

J is TRBJ1-1 and V is TRBV30, with D perhaps TRBD1 (5 bases). The V gene's germline CDR1 is GTSNPN and CDR2 SVGIG (reference sequence). There are 15 residues in the CDR3. The CDR3 reads CAISKPGNPNTEAFF. The CDR3 DNA sequence: TGTGCGATTTCAAAACCAGGGAACCCGAACACTGAAGCTTTCTTT.

This chain links TRBV6-1 with TRBJ1-1; TRBD1 matches 7 bases. The length of the CDR3 is 11 residues. The J segment lost 12 bases and the V segment lost 6 bases, leaving 7 bases of the junction unmatched. The germline V gene has CDR1 MNHNS and CDR2 SASEGT. CDR3 DNA: TGTGCCAGCAGGGACACAGGGGTATCTTTCTTT. It encodes CASRDTGVSFF.

The V and J genes are TRBV12-5 and TRBJ1-1; tentatively, D is TRBD1 (6 bases). The CDR3 runs 15 residues. V was clipped by 6 bases and J by 0 bases, with 14 bases between them. The germline V gene encodes CDR1 LGHNT and CDR2 FRNRAP. CDR3 coding DNA: TGTGCTAGTGGAACTCCGCGGGGGCTGAACACTGAAGCTTTCTTT. This encodes CASGTPRGLNTEAFF.

For the CDR3, the DNA is TGTGCCAGCAGCTTTGCGGGGGGGCAAGAGACCCAGTACTTC. Its translation: CASSFAGGQETQYF. This chain links TRBV5-4 with TRBJ2-5, with 9 bases fitting TRBD2. CDR3 size: 14 residues. The junction had 1 base not matched to a gene; V was cut back by 2 bases and J by 2 bases. Looked up from germline, CDR1 is SGHNT and CDR2 is YYREEE (reference sequence).

The J gene is TRBJ1-2, the V gene TRBV14; D may be TRBD1 (6 bases). The CDR3 runs to 13 residues. CDR1 SGHDN and CDR2 FVKESK come from the germline V gene. Trimming removed 6 bases at V and 6 bases at J, with 14 bases between. The CDR3 loop is CASSKAGEHGYTF. In nucleotides, the CDR3 is TGTGCCAGCAGTAAGGCAGGGGAACATGGCTACACCTTC.

The chain combines TRBV19 with TRBJ1-1, with D unclear. CDR3 length: 12 amino acids. Trimming shortened V by 5 bases and J by 11 bases, and 15 bases separated the two germline ends. Germline values: CDR1 LNHDA, CDR2 SQIVND (reference sequence). The CDR3 DNA is TGTGCCAGTAGTGCCGGCCCTGGGAGGGCTTTCTTT. This encodes CASSAGPGRAFF.

The chain carries TRBV7-2 and TRBJ2-7, with D tentatively TRBD2 (6 bases). Germline CDR1 SGHTA, CDR2 FQGNSA. The CDR3 spans 15 residues. V lost 2 bases and J 3 bases, leaving 14 bases between the germline ends. The CDR3 sequence: CASSLFSGTDYEQYF. CDR3 DNA sequence: TGTGCCAGCAGCTTATTCTCGGGGACTGACTACGAGCAGTACTTC. The full variable domain, with the rest looked up from reference TRBV7-2 and TRBJ2-7, is GAGVSQSPSNKVTEKGKDVELRCDPISGHTALYWYRQSLGQGLEFLIYFQGNSAPDKSGLPSDRFSAERTGGSVSTLTIQRTQQEDSAVYLCASSLFSGTDYEQYFGPGTRLTVT.